The rows below give T cell receptor beta chains drawn from one sample of a study of blood T cell repertoires in COVID-19. The data were produced by immunoSEQ multiplex PCR, yet TCRdb's version contains in-frame clones alone and is incomplete. The data contain about 250,000 clones, 65% to 90% of them singletons. The sample taken for sequencing was PBMCs or T cells enriched from blood (not recorded which). The source is a man aged 18-30 years who had recovered from COVID-19. Each CDR3 is given with its conserved first and last residue. The D gene is left open where the match is weak. Expanded clones get a size class; other rows say once, few or many, or leave the size out.

clone size	J gene	D gene	V gene	CDR3 protein	CDR3 DNA
-	TRBJ1-6	-	TRBV29-1	CSVAGEGGSPLHF	TGCAGCGTTGCGGGGGAGGGGGGTTCACCCCTCCACTTT
-	TRBJ2-6	-	TRBV9	CASSVGTLAGANVLTF	TGTGCCAGCAGCGTCGGGACACTTGCTGGGGCCAACGTCCTGACTTTC
-	TRBJ2-2	TRBD1	TRBV27	CASSPDRDTGELFF	TGTGCCAGCAGTCCCGACAGGGACACCGGGGAGCTGTTTTTT
-	TRBJ2-7	-	TRBV2	CASSYYEQYF	TGTGCCAGCTCGTACTACGAGCAGTACTTC
once	TRBJ2-2	TRBD2	TRBV5-1	CASSSNSGVNTGELFF	TGCGCCAGCAGCTCGAACAGCGGGGTGAACACCGGGGAGCTGTTTTTT
-	TRBJ1-2	TRBD1	TRBV4-1	CASSQQGVDYGYTF	TGCGCCAGCAGCCAACAGGGGGTTGACTATGGCTACACCTTC
-	TRBJ1-5	-	TRBV24-1	CATSEARRGRGNQPQHF	TGTGCCACCAGTGAAGCTCGGCGGGGCAGGGGCAATCAGCCCCAGCATTTT
few	TRBJ2-2	TRBD2	TRBV14	CASSQGLAGSGELFF	TGTGCCAGCAGCCAAGGACTAGCGGGATCCGGGGAGCTGTTTTTT
-	TRBJ1-1	TRBD1	TRBV2	CASSADRGRPEAFF	TGTGCCAGCAGTGCGGACAGGGGGAGGCCTGAAGCTTTCTTT
-	TRBJ2-1	TRBD2	TRBV11-3	CASSFLSGRGGEQFF	TGTGCCAGCAGCTTCCTTAGCGGGAGGGGGGGTGAGCAGTTCTTC
-	TRBJ1-1	-	TRBV6-2/TRBV6-3	CASSYGGNPNTEAFF	TGTGCCAGCAGTTACGGGGGCAATCCGAACACTGAAGCTTTCTTT
-	TRBJ1-2	-	TRBV5-4	CASSIDSNYGYTF	TGTGCCAGCAGCATAGACAGTAACTATGGCTACACCTTC
-	TRBJ2-2	-	TRBV4-1	CASSQVGLGAGELFF	TGCGCCAGCAGCCAAGTTGGATTAGGGGCCGGGGAGCTGTTTTTT
-	TRBJ1-2	TRBD1	TRBV12-3/TRBV12-4	CASSLWDSYGYTF	TGTGCCAGCAGTTTATGGGACAGCTATGGCTACACCTTC
-	TRBJ2-7	TRBD1	TRBV28	CASSTGGGGSYEQYF	TGTGCCAGCAGCACAGGGGGCGGTGGGTCCTACGAGCAGTACTTC
-	TRBJ1-5	-	TRBV28	CASSQDNSGGQYQPQHF	TGTGCCAGCAGTCAGGACAACTCGGGGGGGCAATATCAGCCCCAGCATTTT